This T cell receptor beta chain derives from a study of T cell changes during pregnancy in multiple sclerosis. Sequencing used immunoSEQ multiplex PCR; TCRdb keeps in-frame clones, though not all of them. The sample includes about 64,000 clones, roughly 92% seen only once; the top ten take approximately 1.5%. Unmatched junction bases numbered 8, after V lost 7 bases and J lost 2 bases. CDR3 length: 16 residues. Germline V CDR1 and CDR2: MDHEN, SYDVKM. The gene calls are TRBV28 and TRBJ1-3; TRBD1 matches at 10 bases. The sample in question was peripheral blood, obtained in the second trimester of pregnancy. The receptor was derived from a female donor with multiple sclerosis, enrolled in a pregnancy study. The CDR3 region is CASTPADRGAGNTIYF. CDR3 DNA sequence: TGTGCCAGCACTCCAGCGGACAGGGGGGCTGGAAACACCATATATTTT.